The rows below give T cell receptor beta chains drawn from one sample of a study of regulatory T cells in long-lasting Graves disease. TCRdb processed the multiplex PCR reads anew with MiXCR; each CDR3 protein has one entry. The sample holds around 400,000 distinct CDR3 sequences, 20% to 25% seen once. The sequencing used peripheral blood mononuclear cells (PBMCs), collected when the disease was refractory, from a patient treated with antithyroid drugs. The receptor set was obtained from a female donor with Graves disease. The CDR3 runs from the conserved cysteine through the conserved F or W. D genes are given only for firm matches. Expanded clones are given a class, and other clones once, few, many or no size at all.

cdr3_aa | cdr3_nt | cdr3_length | clone_size | j_call | d_call | v_call
CASSRVDVRGEQYF | TGTGCCAGCAGCCGGGTAGATGTTAGAGGCGAGCAGTACTTC | 14 | many | TRBJ2-7 | . | TRBV27
CSARVGRGNSPLHF | TGCAGTGCTAGAGTCGGCAGGGGTAATTCACCCCTCCACTTT | 14 | few | TRBJ1-6 | . | TRBV20-1
CASSLTGTGYEETQYF | TGTGCCAGCAGCTTAACAGGGACAGGGTATGAAGAGACCCAGTACTTC | 16 | . | TRBJ2-5 | TRBD1 | TRBV7-3
CAWTAEGEQYF | TGTGCCTGGACCGCCGAGGGCGAGCAGTACTTC | 11 | . | TRBJ2-7 | . | TRBV30
CSARAKGGPNTEAFF | TGCAGTGCTAGAGCAAAAGGGGGCCCGAACACTGAAGCTTTCTTT | 15 | many | TRBJ1-1 | TRBD1 | TRBV20-1
CATSRDLDPRSTDTQYF | TGTGCCACCAGCAGAGATTTGGACCCTAGAAGCACAGATACGCAGTATTTT | 17 | . | TRBJ2-3 | . | TRBV15
CSASTGASGPYEQYF | TGCAGTGCCAGCACAGGGGCTAGCGGACCCTACGAGCAGTACTTC | 15 | few | TRBJ2-7 | . | TRBV20-1
CAWSPRGPQETQYF | TGTGCCTGGAGTCCAAGGGGGCCCCAAGAGACCCAGTACTTC | 14 | . | TRBJ2-5 | TRBD1 | TRBV30
CASSMGVMDTQYF | TGTGCCAGCAGTATGGGGGTGATGGATACGCAGTATTTT | 13 | . | TRBJ2-3 | . | TRBV28
CASSVSGNQQETQYF | TGCGCCAGCAGCGTATCCGGGAACCAACAAGAGACCCAGTACTTC | 15 | . | TRBJ2-5 | . | TRBV4-1
CATVHQPEDTGELFF | TGTGCCACCGTTCATCAACCGGAGGACACCGGGGAGCTGTTTTTT | 15 | . | TRBJ2-2 | . | TRBV24-1
CASSPQSDSGANVLTF | TGTGCCAGCAGCCCACAATCCGACTCTGGGGCCAACGTCCTGACTTTC | 16 | few | TRBJ2-6 | . | TRBV7-2
CASSTKRDSNYGYTF | TGTGCCAGTAGTACTAAAAGGGACAGTAACTATGGCTACACCTTC | 15 | many | TRBJ1-2 | TRBD1 | TRBV19
CASSLAGGGGETQYF | TGTGCCAGCAGCTTAGCAGGGGGCGGTGGGGAGACCCAGTACTTC | 15 | many | TRBJ2-5 | TRBD1 | TRBV5-5
CASSSRLDPYEQYF | TGTGCCAGCAGTTCAAGACTTGATCCCTACGAGCAGTACTTC | 14 | many | TRBJ2-7 | . | TRBV12-3/TRBV12-4
CASSPAYSTDTQYF | TGTGCCAGCAGCCCCGCGTACAGCACAGATACGCAGTATTTT | 14 | . | TRBJ2-3 | . | TRBV11-2